This T cell receptor beta chain was retrieved from a study of blood T cells in healthy people across ages. It was 9.5 to 10 milliliters of peripheral blood that were drawn from each donor. A sample-barcoded 5' primer and a J-beta primer mix were used in a second PCR of about 7 to 12 cycles. TCRdb re-called the 5' RACE reads with MiXCR, one entry per CDR3 protein. The data contain hundreds of thousands of distinct CDR3 sequences, 24% of them seen just once; the ten biggest clones take up 7.5% to 9%. This clonotype was picked up a small number of times. CDR1 is SGHVS and CDR2 is FNYEAQ in the germline V gene. The CDR3 is 15 residues long. With 5 bases removed from V and 4 bases from J, the gap between germline ends came to 16 bases. This same sample was also taken into another study, of T cells of mothers and their children.

This clonotype was obtained from a boy under 18 in good health. The sequencing input was blood. The gene calls are TRBV7-6 and TRBJ2-3; D gene uncertain. The CDR3 spells CASSPIYDRADTQYF. The CDR3 coding sequence is TGTGCCAGCAGCCCTATATACGATAGAGCAGATACGCAGTATTTT.